This record looks at one T cell receptor (beta chain) sequence and its context. As originally analysed: It was from reference gene primer amplification that nucleated cell counts were estimated. Sequenced by immunoSEQ multiplex PCR; TCRdb stores in-frame clones only, minus some. That table furnishes V, J and clone size, whereas the DNA furnished D and trimming. Altogether 650,000 to 800,000 clones are present, 80% to 90% being singletons, with the ten largest covering more than 0.25%. This sample is part of a study of blood T cell repertoires in COVID-19. Study context: COVID-19 samples, acute and convalescent, were from the United States, Italy and Spain. PBMCs, B-cell-depleted T cells, or T cells were the source of the cDNA or gDNA that made up the material.

The TCR originated in a woman aged 18-35 years with acute or convalescent COVID-19. The sequenced material came from peripheral blood.

CDR3 sequence: CASSPMVGQNTEAFF. The CDR3 DNA sequence: TGTGCCAGCTCACCGATGGTGGGACAGAACACTGAAGCTTTCTTT. The J gene is TRBJ1-1, the V gene TRBV18; D perhaps matches TRBD1 (6 bases). The CDR3 covers 15 residues. Germline lookup yields CDR1 KGHSH and CDR2 LQKENI. V was trimmed by 3 bases and J by 1 base, leaving 12 bases between them.